These 29 T cell receptor beta chains were sequenced from one sample in a study of blood T cell repertoires in COVID-19. The table came from immunoSEQ multiplex PCR; TCRdb's copy has only in-frame clones and leaves some out. The data show about 95,000 clones, with roughly 90% seen just once and about 4.9% held by the top ten. The sequencing input was peripheral blood. Source of these receptors: a man in his 60s with COVID-19, enrolled during active disease.

This clone was counted once. The chain is built from TRBV7-3 and TRBJ2-5; possible D gene TRBD2, 5 bases. Trimming left V 1 base short and J 5 bases short, with 14 bases between. The V gene's germline CDR1 is SGHTA and CDR2 FQGTGA. CDR3 size: 15 residues. The CDR3 is CASSLSSSGVETQYF. CDR3 in DNA: TGTGCCAGCAGCTTAAGTTCTTCCGGGGTTGAGACCCAGTACTTC. Full variable domain (remainder filled in from reference TRBV7-3 and TRBJ2-5): GAGVSQTPSNKVTEKGKYVELRCDPISGHTALYWYRQSLGQGPEFLIYFQGTGAADDSGLPNDRFFAVRPEGSVSTLKIQRTERGDSAVYLCASSLSSSGVETQYFGPGTRLLVL.

The chain employs TRBV5-1 and TRBJ2-2; 8 bases agree with TRBD1. CDR1 and CDR2 from the germline V gene are SGHRS and YFSETQ. V was pared by 4 bases and J by 6 bases, with 5 bases of the junction left unmatched. The CDR3 extends over 14 amino acids. The CDR3 coding sequence is TGCGCCAGCAGCCCCCCGGGACAGGCCGGGGAGCTGTTTTTT. It specifies CASSPPGQAGELFF. Based on the CDR3 plus reference TRBV5-1 and TRBJ2-2, the full variable domain is KAGVTQTPRYLIKTRGQQVTLSCSPISGHRSVSWYQQTPGQGLQFLFEYFSETQRNKGNFPGRFSGRQFSNSRSEMNVSTLELGDSALYLCASSPPGQAGELFFGEGSRLTVL.

This clone was picked up one time. The chain joins TRBV4-3 to TRBJ2-2; 7 nucleotides align to TRBD1. This CDR3 region has 16 residues. V trimming: 0 bases; J trimming: 8 bases; junction bases outside the gene matches: 9. Germline CDR1 is LGHNA and CDR2 is YSLEER. The CDR3 sequence is CASSQDRNRGRGELFF. Written as DNA, the CDR3 is TGCGCCAGCAGCCAAGATAGAAACAGGGGACGAGGGGAGCTGTTTTTT.

This chain links TRBV30 with TRBJ2-2; TRBD2 aligns across 8 bases. J lost 4 bases, V lost 2 bases, and 9 bases had no gene match. CDR1 is GTSNPN and CDR2 is SVGIG in the germline V gene (reference sequence). CDR3 length: 16 amino acids. CDR3 coding DNA: TGTGCCTGGAGTCGCCAGCGGGAGATCCGCACCGGGGAGCTGTTTTTT. It encodes CAWSRQREIRTGELFF. The full variable domain, completed using reference TRBV30 and TRBJ2-2, is SQTIHQWPATLVQPVGSPLSLECTVEGTSNPNLYWYRQAAGRGLQLLFYSVGIGQISSEVPQNLSASRPQDRQFILSSKKLLLSDSGFYLCAWSRQREIRTGELFFGEGSRLTVL.

V is TRBV6-5 and J is TRBJ2-1, with TRBD2 matching over 10 bases. The CDR3 loop spans 14 amino acids. Germline values: CDR1 MNHEY, CDR2 SVGAGI. Trimming cost V 6 bases and J 5 bases; bases outside gene matches: 4. The chain's CDR3 is CASRSGLADNEQFF. CDR3 in DNA: TGTGCCAGCAGATCCGGACTAGCGGACAATGAGCAGTTCTTC.

The gene calls are TRBV28 and TRBJ2-1; D unresolved. V was trimmed by 3 bases and J by 4 bases, leaving 16 bases between them. CDR1 MDHEN and CDR2 SYDVKM come from the germline V gene. This CDR3 has 16 amino acids. The DNA for the CDR3 is TGTGCCAGCAGTTTCCCCGGAGATAGCCTATACAATGAGCAGTTCTTC. It is translated as CASSFPGDSLYNEQFF.

There are a few counts of this clone. The chain couples TRBV29-1 to TRBJ2-1; D not certain. The CDR3 covers 10 residues. The V gene lost 8 bases and the J gene lost 8 bases, with 10 bases spanning the gap. The germline V gene has CDR1 SQVTM and CDR2 ANQGSEA. CDR3 residues: CSTLSDEQFF. As DNA, the CDR3 is TGCAGCACCCTGTCGGATGAGCAGTTCTTC.

The chain joins TRBV7-9 to TRBJ1-5, with D possibly matching TRBD1 (6 bases). The ends were cut back, 5 bases at V and 3 bases at J, with 8 bases in the middle. In germline, CDR1 is SEHNR, CDR2 FQNEAQ (reference sequence). The CDR3 loop spans 13 amino acids. This chain's CDR3 is CASSRDNNQPQHF. The CDR3, as DNA: TGTGCCAGCAGCCGGGACAACAATCAGCCCCAGCATTTT. The full variable domain, rest sourced from reference TRBV7-9 and TRBJ1-5, is DTGVSQNPRHKITKRGQNVTFRCDPISEHNRLYWYRQTLGQGPEFLTYFQNEAQLEKSRLLSDRFSAERPKGSFSTLEIQRTEQGDSAMYLCASSRDNNQPQHFGDGTRLSIL.

The chain employs TRBV7-3 and TRBJ2-2; D is unclear. Trimming stripped 4 bases from V and 2 bases from J, with 8 bases between. The CDR3 is 14 residues long. Germline CDR1 reads SGHTA; CDR2 reads FQGTGA. CDR3 DNA sequence: TGTGCCAGCAGCTCTTCCCTTAACACCGGGGAGCTGTTTTTT. Amino acid sequence: CASSSSLNTGELFF.

V usage is TRBV29-1 and J usage is TRBJ2-2; 8 bases align to TRBD2. Germline lookup yields CDR1 SQVTM and CDR2 ANQGSEA. The CDR3 is 13 amino acids. With 3 bases clipped from V and 6 bases from J, the junction kept 3 bases outside the gene matches. CDR3 region: CSVDSSGAGELFF. The CDR3 bases are TGCAGCGTTGACAGTAGCGGGGCCGGGGAGCTGTTTTTT.

The genes are TRBV20-1 and TRBJ1-2, with a possible D match to TRBD1 (6 bases). The germline V gene encodes CDR1 DFQATT and CDR2 SNEGSKA (reference sequence). The CDR3 spans 11 residues. V lost 3 bases, J lost 11 bases, and 13 bases lay in between. CDR3 in amino acids: CSASSTTGYTF. In DNA form, the CDR3 reads TGCAGTGCTAGTTCTACCACAGGGTACACCTTC.

The chain uses TRBV7-9 and TRBJ1-5; D is undetermined. The CDR3 extends over 13 amino acids. V lost 5 bases, J lost 6 bases, and 11 bases lay in between. The germline CDR1 and CDR2 sequences are SEHNR and FQNEAQ (reference sequence). CDR3 amino acids: CASSRSSFQPQHF. The CDR3 nucleotides read TGTGCCAGCAGCAGAAGTAGCTTTCAGCCCCAGCATTTT.

The V gene is TRBV7-8, the J gene TRBJ2-1; perhaps TRBD2 as D (5 bases). CDR1 is SGHVS and CDR2 is FQNEAQ in the germline V gene. The CDR3 contains 16 residues. Trimming removed 0 bases at V and 0 bases at J, with 9 bases between. The CDR3 is CASSLAGSASYNEQFF. In DNA, the CDR3 is TGTGCCAGCAGCTTAGCAGGTAGCGCCTCCTACAATGAGCAGTTCTTC.

The CDR3: CSVGTGAKNIQYF. DNA for the CDR3: TGCAGCGTTGGGACAGGAGCCAAAAACATTCAGTACTTC. The chain joins TRBV29-1 to TRBJ2-4, with 7 bases that match TRBD1. The germline V gene has CDR1 SQVTM and CDR2 ANQGSEA. The CDR3 is made up of 13 amino acids. The V segment lost 4 bases and the J segment 0 bases; nucleotides outside the gene matches: 0.

Details on this clone: An end of the junction does not agree with germline; a read error may underlie this. The CDR3 DNA reads TGTGCCAGCAGCCAAGGGGCCATCACGACGTTC. It translates to CASSQGAITTF. The chain uses TRBV3-1 (or the pseudogene TRBV3-2) and TRBJ2-7; no firm D call. The length of the CDR3 is 11 residues. From germline, CDR1 is LGHDT and CDR2 YNNKEL (reference sequence).

The chain carries TRBV19 and TRBJ2-3, with 11 nucleotides matching TRBD2. This CDR3 spans 17 amino acids. V shed 3 bases, J shed 1 base, and the junction held 6 bases outside the gene matches. Germline-derived CDR1 and CDR2 are LNHDA and SQIVND (reference sequence). In DNA form, the CDR3 reads TGTGCCAGTAGTATCCTTGGACTAGCGGGCCGCACAGATACGCAGTATTTT. Amino acids: CASSILGLAGRTDTQYF.

The CDR3 bases are TGTGCCAGCAGTTCCCGCATGCGGGAGGGTGCGGAGCTGTTTTTT. Its protein is CASSSRMREGAELFF. This chain joins TRBV6-2 or TRBV6-3 and TRBJ2-2, with 9 nucleotides matching TRBD2. Per germline, CDR1 MNHEY and CDR2 SVGEGT. The CDR3 totals 15 residues. Trimming at V came to 4 bases and at J to 10 bases, leaving 10 bases not matched to a gene.

The chain has TRBV28 and TRBJ2-1; weak D call: TRBD2 (7 bases). Trimming removed 2 bases from V and 6 bases from J, with 20 bases in between. Per the germline V gene, CDR1 is MDHEN and CDR2 is SYDVKM. The CDR3 is 17 residues long. The CDR3 here is CASSLGGARRLGNEQFF. As DNA, the CDR3 is TGTGCCAGCAGTTTAGGGGGGGCTCGACGACTTGGCAATGAGCAGTTCTTC. Filled out from reference TRBV28 and TRBJ2-1, the complete variable domain reads DVKVTQSSRYLVKRTGEKVFLECVQDMDHENMFWYRQDPGLGLRLIYFSYDVKMKEKGDIPEGYSVSREKKERFSLILESASTNQTSMYLCASSLGGARRLGNEQFFGPGTRLTVL.

This clone was seen more than once but under ten times. CDR3 DNA sequence: TGTGCCAGCACCAGGCTAGCGGGAGAGACTGAGCAGTACTTC. The encoded protein is CASTRLAGETEQYF. V gene TRBV28 combines with J gene TRBJ2-7; 10 bases are shared with TRBD2. The CDR3 sequence is 14 residues long. Germline CDR1 is MDHEN and CDR2 is SYDVKM. V gave up 7 bases and J gave up 7 bases; unmatched junction bases: 10.

This chain joins TRBV24-1 and TRBJ2-1; 9 bases align to TRBD2. The CDR3 is 16 residues long. With V trimmed by 3 bases and J by 4 bases, 6 bases remained unmatched. The germline CDR1 and CDR2 sequences are KGHDR and SFDVKD. The CDR3 spells CATSDLTAGGYNEQFF. CDR3 nucleotides: TGTGCCACCAGTGATCTGACAGCGGGGGGATACAATGAGCAGTTCTTC.

The CDR3 DNA sequence: TGCAGCGTTGAAAGTGAGAGCGGGTCCAGCACAGATACGCAGTATTTT. It codes for CSVESESGSSTDTQYF. The V call is TRBV29-1, the J call TRBJ2-3, with D perhaps TRBD2 (6 bases). V lost 2 bases and J lost 0, with 15 bases in between. Germline V gene lookup returns CDR1 SQVTM and CDR2 ANQGSEA. The CDR3 is 16 residues long.

The rearrangement links TRBV12-5 to TRBJ1-3; D unclear. Trimming pared 4 bases from V and 0 bases from J, leaving 10 bases between. CDR1 is LGHNT and CDR2 is FRNRAP in the germline V gene. This CDR3 is built from 15 residues. In nucleotides, the CDR3 is TGTGCTAGTGGTTCCAGGTTTCTCTCTGGAAACACCATATATTTT. Its protein product is CASGSRFLSGNTIYF.

By share of the sample, this clone is medium-sized. This chain uses TRBV11-1 with TRBJ2-7; tentatively, D is TRBD1 (5 bases). The CDR3 loop spans 13 amino acids. V was trimmed by 5 bases and J by 1 base, leaving 9 bases between them. Per the germline V gene, CDR1 is SGHAT and CDR2 is FQDESV (reference sequence). CDR3 nucleotide sequence: TGTGCCAGCAGCCAGGGAATTTCCTACGAGCAGTACTTC. This codes for CASSQGISYEQYF.

The rearrangement joins TRBV19 to TRBJ2-1; 7 bases align to TRBD1. This CDR3 has 11 amino acids. The junction had 7 bases not matched to a gene; V was cut back by 10 bases and J by 10 bases. Germline lookup yields CDR1 LNHDA and CDR2 SQIVND (reference sequence). The CDR3 reads CATATGYEQFF. The CDR3 DNA follows: TGTGCCACCGCGACAGGGTACGAGCAGTTCTTC. Supplemented by reference TRBV19 and TRBJ2-1, the full variable domain reads DGGITQSPKYLFRKEGQNVTLSCEQNLNHDAMYWYRQDPGQGLRLIYYSQIVNDFQKGDIAEGYSVSREKKESFPLTVTSAQKNPTAFYLCATATGYEQFFGPGTRLTVL.

The chain couples TRBV28 to TRBJ1-2, with TRBD1 as a possible D gene (5 bases). The CDR3 length is 14 residues. The germline V gene has CDR1 MDHEN and CDR2 SYDVKM. V gave up 7 bases and J gave up 5 bases, with 17 bases separating them. DNA for the CDR3: TGTGCCAGCACCCTTCTCAGGGTTGGGTATGGCTACACCTTC. This gives the protein CASTLLRVGYGYTF.

J is TRBJ2-2 and V is TRBV11-3; 14 bases fit TRBD2. The CDR3 runs 18 residues. Germline V gives CDR1 SGHNT, CDR2 YENEEA. V lost 4 bases and J lost 5; bases outside the gene matches: 9. This chain's CDR3 is CASSSYPGLAGETGELFF. For the CDR3, the DNA is TGTGCCAGCAGCTCCTATCCGGGACTAGCGGGAGAGACCGGGGAGCTGTTTTTT.

The chain has TRBV28 and TRBJ2-1, with D possibly TRBD1 on 5 matching bases. The germline gives CDR1 MDHEN, CDR2 SYDVKM. Trimming shortened V by 8 bases and J by 3 bases, and 8 bases separated the two germline ends. The CDR3 extends over 12 amino acids. The CDR3 spells CASFDSYNEQFF. The DNA of the CDR3 is TGTGCCAGCTTCGACAGCTACAATGAGCAGTTCTTC.

This chain links TRBV4-3 with TRBJ1-1; D uncertain. CDR1 is LGHNA and CDR2 is YSLEER in the germline V gene. V gave up 1 base and J gave up 2 bases, with 8 bases separating them. There are 14 residues in the CDR3. CDR3 amino acids: CASSQVTANTEAFF. The CDR3 region has the DNA TGCGCCAGCAGCCAAGTAACAGCCAACACTGAAGCTTTCTTT.

The chain is built from TRBV3-1 (or the pseudogene TRBV3-2) and TRBJ1-2; the D is unclear. The germline gives CDR1 LGHDT, CDR2 YNNKEL (reference sequence). Trimming cost V 4 bases and J 2 bases, with 8 bases left between them. The CDR3 sequence is 13 residues long. CDR3 residues: CASSPSGNYGYTF. The CDR3 nucleotides are TGTGCCAGCAGCCCCTCGGGAAACTATGGCTACACCTTC.